This TCR beta chain was sequenced in a study of cytotoxic CD8 clonotypes in ibrutinib-treated CLL. Study observations and caveats: In comparison with age-matched healthy donors, baseline clonality was higher and tracked circulating CD8+ T-cell counts. Clonotypes that were public were uncommon, and they contracted or stayed stable on treatment. Increased clonality at ibrutinib response gave way to a return toward baseline at progression.

Sequenced by immunoSEQ multiplex PCR; TCRdb stores in-frame clones only, minus some. The sample has about 40,000 clones; about 70% are singletons. With respect to this clone: What it binds is unknown.

The TCR beta libraries used roughly 2.2 micrograms of genomic DNA that came from cryopreserved PBMCs. The CDR3 has 13 residues. CDR1 is SGHTA, CDR2 FQGNSA, per germline. The V end was cut by 5 bases, the J end by 1 base, with 6 bases between. The J gene is TRBJ1-5, the V gene TRBV7-2; D ambiguous. This clonotype was sampled from a human donor with chronic lymphocytic leukemia. The material was PBMCs, obtained at disease progression, from a patient treated with ibrutinib. CDR3 amino acids: CASSTQSNQPQHF. As DNA, the CDR3 is TGTGCCAGCAGCACCCAAAGCAATCAGCCCCAGCATTTT.